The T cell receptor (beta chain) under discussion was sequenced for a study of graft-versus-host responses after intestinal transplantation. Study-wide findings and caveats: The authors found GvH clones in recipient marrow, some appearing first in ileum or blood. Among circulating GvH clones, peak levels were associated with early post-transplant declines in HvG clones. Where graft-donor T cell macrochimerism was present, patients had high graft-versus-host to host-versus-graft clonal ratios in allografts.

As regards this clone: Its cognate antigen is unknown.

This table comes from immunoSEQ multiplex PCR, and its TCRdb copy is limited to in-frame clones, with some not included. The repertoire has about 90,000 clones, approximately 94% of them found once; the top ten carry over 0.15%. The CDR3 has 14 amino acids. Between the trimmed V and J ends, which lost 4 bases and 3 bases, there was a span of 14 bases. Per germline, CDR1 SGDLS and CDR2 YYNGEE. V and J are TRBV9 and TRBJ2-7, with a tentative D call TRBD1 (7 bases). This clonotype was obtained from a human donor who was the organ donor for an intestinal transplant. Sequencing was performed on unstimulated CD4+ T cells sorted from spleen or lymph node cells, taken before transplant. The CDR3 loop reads CASSPGGPHYEQYF. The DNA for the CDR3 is TGTGCCAGCAGCCCAGGGGGGCCCCACTACGAGCAGTACTTC.